The next 7 T cell receptor beta chains were all read from a single sample in a study of cytomegalovirus exposure and HLA in healthy donors. PCR primers comprised 60 Vbeta and 13 Jbeta primers. The assay was immunoSEQ multiplex PCR, and TCRdb's table has in-frame clones only and misses some. The table shows fewer than 300,000 clones, with approximately 80% occurring only once. Sequencing was carried out using PBMCs. These TCRs come from a girl aged 2 to 9 in good health and CMV-seronegative.

CDR3 coding DNA: TGTGCCAGCAGTTTAAGGTCAGGGGGAGACGAGCAGTACTTC. This encodes CASSLRSGGDEQYF. The V call is TRBV27, the J call TRBJ2-7; 7 bases map to TRBD1. The CDR3 runs 14 residues. CDR1 is MNHEY, CDR2 SMNVEV, per germline (reference sequence). Trimming took 2 bases from V and 5 from J; bases not matched to a gene: 6.

The rearrangement joins TRBV27 to TRBJ2-2, with TRBD2 matching over 11 bases. This CDR3 is 17 amino acids long. The trim removed 7 bases at V and 5 bases at J, leaving 12 bases unmatched. Looked up from germline, CDR1 is MNHEY and CDR2 is SMNVEV (reference sequence). Here the CDR3 reads CASKVAGGAPLTGELFF. DNA of the CDR3: TGTGCCAGCAAGGTAGCGGGAGGGGCCCCTTTGACCGGGGAGCTGTTTTTT.

This clone has only one observation. The chain links TRBV2 to TRBJ2-7; 8 bases line up with TRBD2. The CDR3 is 15 residues long. Germline CDR1 is SNHLY and CDR2 is FYNNEI. V dropped 6 bases and J dropped 4; count of bases not matched to a gene: 11. The CDR3 nucleotides are TGTGCCAGCAGATTGGGGCGGGGGGCCGCATACGAGCAGTACTTC. Amino acid sequence: CASRLGRGAAYEQYF. Full variable domain (rest looked up from reference TRBV2 and TRBJ2-7): EPEVTQTPSHQVTQMGQEVILRCVPISNHLYFYWYRQILGQKVEFLVSFYNNEISEKSEIFDDQFSVERPDGSNFTLKIRSTKLEDSAMYFCASRLGRGAAYEQYFGPGTRLTVT.

This rearrangement joins TRBV20-1 to TRBJ2-1; 7 bases agree with TRBD1. Trimming removed 6 bases from V and 6 bases from J; junction bases left unmatched: 2. Germline V gene data show CDR1 as DFQATT and CDR2 as SNEGSKA (reference sequence). The CDR3 is 11 residues long. This CDR3 reads CSADRVNEQFF. Here the CDR3 DNA reads TGCAGTGCAGACAGGGTCAATGAGCAGTTCTTC.

The chain links TRBV6-5 to TRBJ1-2, with D possibly being TRBD1 (5 bases). V was cut by 2 bases and J by 5 bases, with 12 bases left in between. Germline values: CDR1 MNHEY, CDR2 SVGAGI. The CDR3 totals 14 residues. The CDR3 spells CASSYGRPGYGYTF. The DNA of the CDR3 is TGTGCCAGCAGTTACGGTCGGCCAGGGTATGGCTACACCTTC.

CDR3 in DNA: TGTGCCAGCAGTTTCGGCAATGAGCAGTTCTTC. This encodes CASSFGNEQFF. The J gene is TRBJ2-1, the V gene TRBV27; D is unclear. There are 11 residues in the CDR3. Trimming took off 3 bases at V and 6 bases at J, with 3 bases between the two ends. Germline-derived CDR1 and CDR2 are MNHEY and SMNVEV (reference sequence).

This chain joins TRBV5-1 and TRBJ1-4; TRBD1 matches 7 bases. This CDR3 region has 14 residues. From germline, CDR1 is SGHRS and CDR2 YFSETQ. V was clipped by 4 bases and J by 6 bases; unmatched bases: 6. CDR3 nucleotide sequence: TGCGCCAGCAGCCGGGACAGACCAGATGAAAAACTGTTTTTT. Amino acid sequence: CASSRDRPDEKLFF.